The sequence of this T cell receptor (beta chain) was determined in a study of blood T cell repertoires in COVID-19. TCRdb keeps only in-frame clones here, not all; method: immunoSEQ multiplex PCR. The repertoire holds around 220,000 clones, 80% seen once, with about 7.7% in the top ten. The V segment lost 5 bases and the J segment 8 bases; nucleotides outside the gene matches: 5. This CDR3 has 12 amino acids. Germline V lookup: CDR1 LNHDA, CDR2 SQIVND (reference sequence). The receptor comes from a woman between 35 and 50 years old with acute COVID-19. The chain employs TRBV19 and TRBJ1-2; 7 bases line up with TRBD1. The sequenced sample was PBMCs or T cells enriched from blood (not recorded which). CDR3 in amino acids: CASSQRGRGYTF. The CDR3 coding sequence is TGTGCCAGTAGTCAGAGGGGGCGCGGCTACACCTTC.